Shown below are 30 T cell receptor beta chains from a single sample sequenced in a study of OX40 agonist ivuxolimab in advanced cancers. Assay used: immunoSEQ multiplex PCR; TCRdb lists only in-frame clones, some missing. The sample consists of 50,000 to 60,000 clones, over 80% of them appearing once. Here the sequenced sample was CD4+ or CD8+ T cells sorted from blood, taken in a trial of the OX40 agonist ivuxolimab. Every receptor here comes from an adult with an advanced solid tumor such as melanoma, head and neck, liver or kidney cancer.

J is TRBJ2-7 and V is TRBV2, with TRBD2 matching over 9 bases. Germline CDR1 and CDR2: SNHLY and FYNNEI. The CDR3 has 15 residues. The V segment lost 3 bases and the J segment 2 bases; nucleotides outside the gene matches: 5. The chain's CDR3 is CASSDPSGVTYEQYF. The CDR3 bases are TGTGCCAGCAGTGATCCTAGCGGGGTAACCTACGAGCAGTACTTC.

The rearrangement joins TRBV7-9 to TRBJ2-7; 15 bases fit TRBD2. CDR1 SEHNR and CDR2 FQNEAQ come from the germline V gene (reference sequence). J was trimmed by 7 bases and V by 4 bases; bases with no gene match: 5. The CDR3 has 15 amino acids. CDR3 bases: TGTGCCAGCAGCTCAATGGGACTAGCGGGAGGTGAGCAGTACTTC. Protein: CASSSMGLAGGEQYF.

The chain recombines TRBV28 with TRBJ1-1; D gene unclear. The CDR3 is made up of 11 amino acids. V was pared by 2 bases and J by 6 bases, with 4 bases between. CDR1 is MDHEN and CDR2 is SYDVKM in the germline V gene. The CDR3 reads CASSLSAEAFF. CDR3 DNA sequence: TGTGCCAGCAGTTTAAGCGCTGAAGCTTTCTTT. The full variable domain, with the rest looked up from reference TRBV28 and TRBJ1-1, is DVKVTQSSRYLVKRTGEKVFLECVQDMDHENMFWYRQDPGLGLRLIYFSYDVKMKEKGDIPEGYSVSREKKERFSLILESASTNQTSMYLCASSLSAEAFFGQGTRLTVV.

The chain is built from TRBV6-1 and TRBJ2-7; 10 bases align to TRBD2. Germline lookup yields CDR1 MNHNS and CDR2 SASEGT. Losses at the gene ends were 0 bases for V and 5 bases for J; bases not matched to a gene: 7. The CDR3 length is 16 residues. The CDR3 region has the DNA TGTGCCAGCAGTGAAGCAATGGCTAGCGGGAGCAACGAGCAGTACTTC. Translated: CASSEAMASGSNEQYF.

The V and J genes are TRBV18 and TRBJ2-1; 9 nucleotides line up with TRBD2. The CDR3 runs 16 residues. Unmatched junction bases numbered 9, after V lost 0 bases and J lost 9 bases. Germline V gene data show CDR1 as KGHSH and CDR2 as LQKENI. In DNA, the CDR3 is TGTGCCAGCTCACCACCTTCTGCGGGAGGGCCTCGTGAGCAGTTCTTC. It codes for CASSPPSAGGPREQFF. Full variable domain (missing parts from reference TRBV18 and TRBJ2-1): NAGVMQNPRHLVRRRGQEARLRCSPMKGHSHVYWYRQLPEEGLKFMVYLQKENIIDESGMPKERFSAEFPKEGPSILRIQQVVRGDSAAYFCASSPPSAGGPREQFFGPGTRLTVL.

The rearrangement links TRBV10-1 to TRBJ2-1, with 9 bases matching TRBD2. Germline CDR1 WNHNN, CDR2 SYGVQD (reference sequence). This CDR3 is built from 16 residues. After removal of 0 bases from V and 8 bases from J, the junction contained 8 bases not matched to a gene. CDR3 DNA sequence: TGCGCCAGCAGTGAGTCGGCTAGCGGGAATGGGGATGAGCAGTTCTTC. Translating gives CASSESASGNGDEQFF.

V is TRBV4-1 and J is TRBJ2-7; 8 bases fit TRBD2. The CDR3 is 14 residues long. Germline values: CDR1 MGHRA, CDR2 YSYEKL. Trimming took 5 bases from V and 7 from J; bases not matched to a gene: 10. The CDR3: CASSDLAGSGEQYF. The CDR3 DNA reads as TGCGCCAGCAGCGATTTAGCGGGGTCCGGGGAGCAGTACTTC.

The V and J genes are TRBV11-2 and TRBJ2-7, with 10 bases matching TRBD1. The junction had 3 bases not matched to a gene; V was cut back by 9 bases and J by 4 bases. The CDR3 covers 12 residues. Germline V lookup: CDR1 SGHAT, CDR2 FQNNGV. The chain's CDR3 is CASGGQGYEQYF. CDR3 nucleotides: TGTGCCAGTGGGGGACAGGGGTACGAGCAGTACTTC.

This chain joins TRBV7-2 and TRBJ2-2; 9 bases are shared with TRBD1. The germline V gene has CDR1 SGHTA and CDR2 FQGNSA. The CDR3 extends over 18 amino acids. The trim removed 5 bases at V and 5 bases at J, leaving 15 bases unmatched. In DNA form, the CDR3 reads TGTGCCAGCAGCGACATCCTAACAGGGGGCGGGCCAACCGGGGAGCTGTTTTTT. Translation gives CASSDILTGGGPTGELFF.

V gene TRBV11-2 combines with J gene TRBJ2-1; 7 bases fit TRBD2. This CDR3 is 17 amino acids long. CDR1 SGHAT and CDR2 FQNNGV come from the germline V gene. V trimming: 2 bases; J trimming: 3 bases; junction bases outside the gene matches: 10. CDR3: CASSLTGLVAGYNEQFF. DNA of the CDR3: TGTGCCAGCAGCTTAACAGGATTGGTAGCGGGCTACAATGAGCAGTTCTTC.

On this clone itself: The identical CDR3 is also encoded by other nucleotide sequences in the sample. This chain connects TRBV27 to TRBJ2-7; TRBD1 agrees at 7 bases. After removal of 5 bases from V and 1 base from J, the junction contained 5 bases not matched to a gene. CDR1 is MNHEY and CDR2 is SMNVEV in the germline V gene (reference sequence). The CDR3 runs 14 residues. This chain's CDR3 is CASSPGTESYEQYF. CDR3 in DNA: TGTGCCAGCAGTCCCGGGACAGAGTCCTACGAGCAGTACTTC.

The CDR3 DNA follows: TGTGCCAGCAGCCAAGGCCCTAGCGGGGGTCCGGACGAGCAGTACTTC. As protein: CASSQGPSGGPDEQYF. This chain links TRBV4-2 with TRBJ2-7, with 10 bases lining up with TRBD2. Germline CDR1 LGHNA, CDR2 YNFKEQ. V dropped 1 base and J dropped 5; count of bases not matched to a gene: 8. The CDR3 covers 16 residues.

CDR3 sequence (DNA): TGCAGCGTCCGGACCCTGAACACTGAAGCTTTCTTT. Its translation: CSVRTLNTEAFF. This rearrangement joins TRBV29-1 to TRBJ1-1; D gene ambiguous. The CDR3 sequence is 12 residues long. Per the germline V gene, CDR1 is SQVTM and CDR2 is ANQGSEA. V was clipped by 6 bases and J by 0 bases, with 8 bases between them. The full variable domain, rest sourced from reference TRBV29-1 and TRBJ1-1, is SAVISQKPSRDICQRGTSLTIQCQVDSQVTMMFWYRQQPGQSLTLIATANQGSEATYESGFVIDKFPISRPNLTFSTLTVSNMSPEDSSIYLCSVRTLNTEAFFGQGTRLTVV.

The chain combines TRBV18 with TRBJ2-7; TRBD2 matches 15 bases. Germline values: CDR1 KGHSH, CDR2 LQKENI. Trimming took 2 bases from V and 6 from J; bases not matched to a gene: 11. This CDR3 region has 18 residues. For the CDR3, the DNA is TGTGCCAGCTCACCAGGGACTAGCGGGAGGCGCCCACTATCCGAGCAGTACTTC. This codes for CASSPGTSGRRPLSEQYF.

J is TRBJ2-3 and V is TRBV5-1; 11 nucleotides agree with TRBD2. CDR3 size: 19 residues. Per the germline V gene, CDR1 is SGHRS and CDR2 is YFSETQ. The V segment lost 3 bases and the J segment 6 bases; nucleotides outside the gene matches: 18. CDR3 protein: CASSSPTNLAGGPSDTQYF. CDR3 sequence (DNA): TGCGCCAGCAGCTCGCCCACAAACTTAGCGGGAGGGCCAAGTGATACGCAGTATTTT.

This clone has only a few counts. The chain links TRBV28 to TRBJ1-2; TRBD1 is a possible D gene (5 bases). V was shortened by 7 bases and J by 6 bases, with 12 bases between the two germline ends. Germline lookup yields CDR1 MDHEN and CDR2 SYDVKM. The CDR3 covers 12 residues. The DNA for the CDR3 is TGTGCCAGCAATCTCGGAGGGGATGGCTACACCTTC. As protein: CASNLGGDGYTF.

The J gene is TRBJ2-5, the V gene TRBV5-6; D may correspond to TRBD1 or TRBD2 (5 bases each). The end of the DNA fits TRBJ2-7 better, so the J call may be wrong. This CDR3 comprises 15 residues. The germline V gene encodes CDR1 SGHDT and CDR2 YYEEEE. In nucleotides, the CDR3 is TGTGCCAGCAGCTTCTGGGGGTCTATTCCTTACGAGCAGTACTTC. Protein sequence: CASSFWGSIPYEQYF.

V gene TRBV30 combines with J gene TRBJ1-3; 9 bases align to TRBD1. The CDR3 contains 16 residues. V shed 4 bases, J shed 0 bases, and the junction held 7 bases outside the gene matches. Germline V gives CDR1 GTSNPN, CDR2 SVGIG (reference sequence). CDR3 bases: TGTGCCTGGATAAGGGACAGGGTCGTCTCTGGAAACACCATATATTTT. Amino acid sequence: CAWIRDRVVSGNTIYF. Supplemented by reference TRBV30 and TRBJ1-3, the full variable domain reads SQTIHQWPATLVQPVGSPLSLECTVEGTSNPNLYWYRQAAGRGLQLLFYSVGIGQISSEVPQNLSASRPQDRQFILSSKKLLLSDSGFYLCAWIRDRVVSGNTIYFGEGSWLTVV.

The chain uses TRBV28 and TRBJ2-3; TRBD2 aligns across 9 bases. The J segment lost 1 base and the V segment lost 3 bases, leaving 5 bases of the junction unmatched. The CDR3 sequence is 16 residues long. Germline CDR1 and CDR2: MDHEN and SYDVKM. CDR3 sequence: CASSFPSGDRTDTQYF. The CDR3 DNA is TGTGCCAGCAGTTTCCCTAGCGGGGACCGCACAGATACGCAGTATTTT.

The CDR3 DNA reads as TGTGCCAGCAAGGGGGGAGTGGGGGAGCAGTACTTC. This translates into CASKGGVGEQYF. This chain links TRBV27 with TRBJ2-7; D is possibly TRBD1 or TRBD2 (6 bases each). The germline CDR1 and CDR2 sequences are MNHEY and SMNVEV (reference sequence). V gave up 7 bases and J gave up 7 bases, with 14 bases separating them. This CDR3 spans 12 amino acids.

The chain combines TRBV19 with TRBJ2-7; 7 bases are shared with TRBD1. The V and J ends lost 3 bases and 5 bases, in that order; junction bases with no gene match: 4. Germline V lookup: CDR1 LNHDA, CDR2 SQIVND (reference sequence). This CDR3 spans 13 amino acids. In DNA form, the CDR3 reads TGTGCCAGTAGTATGACAGGGTTCCACGAGCAGTACTTC. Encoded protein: CASSMTGFHEQYF.

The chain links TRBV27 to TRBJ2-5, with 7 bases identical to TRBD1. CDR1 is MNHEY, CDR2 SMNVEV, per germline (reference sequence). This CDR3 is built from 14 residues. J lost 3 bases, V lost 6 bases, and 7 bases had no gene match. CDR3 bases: TGTGCCAGCAGAACGACAGGGTATGAAGAGACCCAGTACTTC. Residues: CASRTTGYEETQYF.

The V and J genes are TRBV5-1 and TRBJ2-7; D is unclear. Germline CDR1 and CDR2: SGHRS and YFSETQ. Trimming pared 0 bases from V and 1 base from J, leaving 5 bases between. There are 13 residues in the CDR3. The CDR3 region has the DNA TGCGCCAGCAGCTTGGATCTGTCCTACGAGCAGTACTTC. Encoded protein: CASSLDLSYEQYF.

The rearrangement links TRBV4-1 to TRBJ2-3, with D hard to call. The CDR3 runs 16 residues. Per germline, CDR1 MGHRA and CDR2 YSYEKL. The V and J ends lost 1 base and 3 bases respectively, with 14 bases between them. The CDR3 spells CASSQGWSGPTDTQYF. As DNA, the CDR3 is TGCGCCAGCAGCCAAGGGTGGTCTGGGCCGACAGATACGCAGTATTTT.

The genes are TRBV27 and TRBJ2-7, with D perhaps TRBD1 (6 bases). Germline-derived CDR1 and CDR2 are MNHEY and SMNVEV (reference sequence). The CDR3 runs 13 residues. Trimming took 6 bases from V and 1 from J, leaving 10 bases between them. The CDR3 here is CASRGDTSYEQYF. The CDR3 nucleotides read TGTGCCAGCAGAGGGGACACTTCCTACGAGCAGTACTTC.

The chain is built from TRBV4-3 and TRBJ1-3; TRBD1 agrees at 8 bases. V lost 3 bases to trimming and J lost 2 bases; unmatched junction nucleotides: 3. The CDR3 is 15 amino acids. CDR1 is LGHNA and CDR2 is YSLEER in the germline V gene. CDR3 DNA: TGCGCCAGCAGCCAGGCGACAGGGGCTGGAAACACCATATATTTT. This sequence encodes CASSQATGAGNTIYF.

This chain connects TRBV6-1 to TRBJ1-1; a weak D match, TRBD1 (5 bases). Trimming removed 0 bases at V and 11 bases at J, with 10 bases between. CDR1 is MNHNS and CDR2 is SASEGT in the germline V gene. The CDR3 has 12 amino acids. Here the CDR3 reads CASSEAVGGAFF. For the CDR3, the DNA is TGTGCCAGCAGTGAAGCCGTCGGGGGGGCTTTCTTT.

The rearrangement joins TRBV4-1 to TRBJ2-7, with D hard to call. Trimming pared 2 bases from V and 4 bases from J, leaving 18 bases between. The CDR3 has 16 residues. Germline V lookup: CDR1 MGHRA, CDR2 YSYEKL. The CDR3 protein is CASSQSSVALEYEQYF. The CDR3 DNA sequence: TGCGCCAGCAGCCAAAGCAGCGTGGCCCTAGAGTACGAGCAGTACTTC.

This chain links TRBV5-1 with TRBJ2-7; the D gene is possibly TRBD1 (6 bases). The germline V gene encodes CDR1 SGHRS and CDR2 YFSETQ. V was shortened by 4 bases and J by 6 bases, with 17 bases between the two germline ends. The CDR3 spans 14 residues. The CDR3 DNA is TGCGCCAGCAGCCCGACTACAGGGATGCGCGAGCAGTACTTC. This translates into CASSPTTGMREQYF.

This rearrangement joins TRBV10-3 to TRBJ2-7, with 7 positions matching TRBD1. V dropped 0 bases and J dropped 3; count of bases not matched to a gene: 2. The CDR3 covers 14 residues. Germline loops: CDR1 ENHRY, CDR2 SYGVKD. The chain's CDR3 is CAISESRDSYEQYF. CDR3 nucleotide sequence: TGTGCCATCAGTGAGTCTCGGGACAGCTACGAGCAGTACTTC.